This is a list of T cell receptor beta chains from one sample in a study of blood T cells in healthy people across ages. TCRdb re-called the 5' RACE reads with MiXCR, one entry per CDR3 protein. The sample consists of 600,000 to 900,000 distinct CDR3 sequences, 25% to 30% of them appearing once. This same sample was also taken into another study, of T cells of mothers and their children.

Specimen: blood. These receptor sequences come from a boy aged 5-17 years in good health. Both conserved end residues are part of each CDR3. The D gene is left open where the match is weak. Clone size appears in some rows only: once, few, many, or a class for an expanded clone.

few	.	TRBV3-1	TRBJ2-4	TGTGCCAGCAGCCCTCCCCGATCCAAAAACATTCAGTACTTC	CASSPPRSKNIQYF
.	.	TRBV4-2	TRBJ1-4	TGTGCCAGCAGCCAAGAGACAGGACGCCCCAATGAAAAACTGTTTTTT	CASSQETGRPNEKLFF
few	TRBD1	TRBV7-9	TRBJ1-3	TGTGCCAGCAGCGCCCAGGGGGCCCTCTCTGGAAACACCATATATTTT	CASSAQGALSGNTIYF
.	TRBD1	TRBV11-3	TRBJ2-7	TGTGCCAGCAGACAGGAGCCGACAGGGCAAACCTACGAGCAGTACTTC	CASRQEPTGQTYEQYF
.	TRBD1	TRBV20-1	TRBJ1-3	TGCAGTGCATGGACAGGGTTCGGAAACACCATATATTTT	CSAWTGFGNTIYF
many	.	TRBV4-1	TRBJ2-7	TGCGCCAGCAGCCCCCTCAGTGGGCATCGCCCCGACGAGCAGTACTTC	CASSPLSGHRPDEQYF
few	.	TRBV15	TRBJ1-2	TGTGCCACCAGCAGAGAGGCCCTCGATGGCTACACCTTC	CATSREALDGYTF
few	.	TRBV3-1	TRBJ2-7	TGTGCCAGCAGCCAAGAAGGGGGAGTCTCCTACGAGCAGTACTTC	CASSQEGGVSYEQYF
few	.	TRBV7-2	TRBJ2-5	TGTGCCAGCAGCCATTTTATCAGCGGATCAGAGACCCAGTACTTC	CASSHFISGSETQYF
.	.	TRBV4-1	TRBJ1-5	TGCGCCAGCAGCCAAGGGGACAAGTATCAGCCCCAGCATTTT	CASSQGDKYQPQHF
.	.	TRBV28	TRBJ1-5	TGTGCCAGCAGTTTATCCCAGGGTAGGATTAATCAGCCCCAGCATTTT	CASSLSQGRINQPQHF
few	TRBD2	TRBV20-1	TRBJ2-5	TGCAGTGCCATAGACCATTCGGGACTAGCGGGAAGGTTAGAGACCCAGTACTTC	CSAIDHSGLAGRLETQYF
.	TRBD2	TRBV3-1	TRBJ2-2	TGTGCCAGCAGGCAGCGGGAGACCGGGGAGCTGTTTTTT	CASRQRETGELFF
.	.	TRBV7-2	TRBJ2-5	TGTGCCAGCAGCTTAGAACTTCCAGAGACCCAGTACTTC	CASSLELPETQYF
.	TRBD2	TRBV7-2	TRBJ2-3	TGCGCCAGCAGCTTGAGACTAGCGGGGGGCCATCCCAAAGGCACAGATACGCAGTATTTT	CASSLRLAGGHPKGTDTQYF
.	.	TRBV18	TRBJ1-4	TGTGCCAGCTCACCCATACAGCCAACTAATGAAAAACTGTTTTTT	CASSPIQPTNEKLFF
.	.	TRBV7-8	TRBJ2-7	TGTGCCAGCAGCCCCCGCCCGACAGGAAAAAGCTCCTACGAGCAGTACTTC	CASSPRPTGKSSYEQYF
.	.	TRBV2	TRBJ1-2	TGTGCCAGCAGTGAAGGTCAAGTTTATGGCTACACCTTC	CASSEGQVYGYTF
few	.	TRBV27	TRBJ2-7	TGTGCCAGCAGTCCCTCCCGTTGGAGGTACGAGCAGTACTTC	CASSPSRWRYEQYF
.	.	TRBV6-6	TRBJ1-4	TGTGCCAGCAGTTACGCAGGGGCGGAAAATGAAAAACTGTTTTTT	CASSYAGAENEKLFF
.	.	TRBV6-5	TRBJ2-7	TGTGCCAGCAGGTCCGACAGTTCCTACGAGCAGTACTTC	CASRSDSSYEQYF
.	.	TRBV9	TRBJ2-1	TGTGCCAGCAGCGTAGAAGGGTATTCCTACAATGAGCAGTTCTTC	CASSVEGYSYNEQFF
few	TRBD1	TRBV6-5	TRBJ2-4	TGTGCCAGCAGAAGGACAGGGGGGTCCAAAAACATTCAGTACTTC	CASRRTGGSKNIQYF
few	TRBD2	TRBV12-3/TRBV12-4	TRBJ2-5	TGTGCCAGCAGTTTTGGCGGGGGGGTGGAGACCCAGTACTTC	CASSFGGGVETQYF
few	.	TRBV7-9	TRBJ2-1	TGTGCCAGCAGCCCCCAAGAGCGGGCCCTATACAATGAGCAGTTCTTC	CASSPQERALYNEQFF
few	.	TRBV20-1	TRBJ2-7	TGCAGTGCTGAGTCGGCAGACTCCTACGAGCAGTACTTC	CSAESADSYEQYF
.	TRBD1	TRBV11-2	TRBJ2-1	TGTGCCAGCAGGACCGGGACAGGGGGCAATGAGCAGTTCTTC	CASRTGTGGNEQFF
.	TRBD2	TRBV20-1	TRBJ2-3	TGCAGTGCTTTAGCGGGACTAGACACAGATACGCAGTATTTT	CSALAGLDTDTQYF
.	TRBD1	TRBV10-3	TRBJ2-5	TGTGCCATCAGTGGGCAGGGGGAAGAGACCCAGTACTTC	CAISGQGEETQYF
.	.	TRBV30	TRBJ2-7	TGTGCCGCCACAGGGAACTCCTACGAGCAGTACTTC	CAATGNSYEQYF
few	.	TRBV18	TRBJ2-7	TGTGCCAGCTCGTTCGTCAGGGAGAGCTCCTACGAGCAGTACTTC	CASSFVRESSYEQYF
few	.	TRBV20-1	TRBJ2-1	TGCAGCGTAGCTAGGCTGGGTCCCGCTGGTTACAATGAGCAGTTCTTC	CSVARLGPAGYNEQFF
few	.	TRBV2	TRBJ2-2	TGTGCCAGCAGTGTGGACAGAGTGAACACCGGGGAGCTGTTTTTT	CASSVDRVNTGELFF
.	.	TRBV9	TRBJ2-5	TGTGCCAGCAGCCCTTCGGAGTTACAAGAGACCCAGTACTTC	CASSPSELQETQYF
.	TRBD2	TRBV2	TRBJ2-7	TGTGCCAGCAGTGCGGGGACTAGCGGGGCGAGAGGAGAGCAGTACTTC	CASSAGTSGARGEQYF
.	TRBD1	TRBV4-1	TRBJ2-5	TGCGCCAGCGCAAAGAATCAGGGGGCTGGAGAGACCCAGTACTTC	CASAKNQGAGETQYF
.	.	TRBV4-3	TRBJ2-7	TGCGCCAGCAGCCAAGGCGAGGGACAAATTAACTCCTACGAGCAGTACTTC	CASSQGEGQINSYEQYF
few	TRBD1	TRBV15	TRBJ2-3	TGTGCCACCAGCAGAGTGAAAGGACAGGGGGAAACAGATACGCAGTATTTT	CATSRVKGQGETDTQYF
.	TRBD1	TRBV5-5	TRBJ1-2	TGTGCCAGCAGCTTGGTGCGGGACAGGGTTATAGGCTACACCTTC	CASSLVRDRVIGYTF
few	TRBD1	TRBV28	TRBJ2-4	TGTGCCAGCAGCATCGACAGGGTGACGTCTTGGGTAGCCAAAAACATTCAGTACTTC	CASSIDRVTSWVAKNIQYF
.	.	TRBV2	TRBJ1-2	TGTGCCAGCAGTGAGCGCAGGGAAGATGGCTACACCTTC	CASSERREDGYTF
few	.	TRBV18	TRBJ2-1	TGTGCCAGCTCACCCCCCAGGGGCAGGGCCACGGGGAATGAGCAGTTCTTC	CASSPPRGRATGNEQFF
.	.	TRBV5-1	TRBJ1-2	TGCGCCAGCAGCCCGTTAACGACGGGGTTTTTCTATGGCTACACCTTC	CASSPLTTGFFYGYTF
.	.	TRBV20-1	TRBJ2-3	TGCAGTGCTCTCTACCGCCGAGATACGCAGTATTTT	CSALYRRDTQYF
.	TRBD2	TRBV14	TRBJ2-1	TGTGCCAGCAGCATAGCGGGGGGGCTCTACAATGAGCAGTTCTTC	CASSIAGGLYNEQFF
.	TRBD1	TRBV20-1	TRBJ2-5	TGCAGTGCTTCGGGACAGTTCGAGGAGACCCAGTACTTC	CSASGQFEETQYF
.	TRBD1	TRBV20-1	TRBJ2-5	TGCAGTGCTTCCAACAGGGGGCGGGGGTACCAAGAGACCCAGTACTTC	CSASNRGRGYQETQYF
.	TRBD2	TRBV3-1	TRBJ2-7	TGTGCCAGCAGCCTATCACTAGCGGGGGACGAGCAGTACTTC	CASSLSLAGDEQYF
many	.	TRBV7-3	TRBJ2-5	TGTGCCAGCAGCCCCGACGGGGGAGAGACCCAGTACTTC	CASSPDGGETQYF
few	TRBD1	TRBV4-2	TRBJ1-6	TGTGCCAGCAGCCAAGAATGGGGGCTAGGACAGGTCTTTAATTCACCCCTCCACTTT	CASSQEWGLGQVFNSPLHF
.	TRBD2	TRBV20-1	TRBJ2-3	TGCAGTGGAGTAGCGGGGCGGGATACGCAGTATTTT	CSGVAGRDTQYF
few	.	TRBV11-2	TRBJ2-1	TGTGCCAGCAGCCGAGGCGTGGGGTTAGCAGGGGCGGATGAGCAGTTCTTC	CASSRGVGLAGADEQFF
many	TRBD2	TRBV5-1	TRBJ2-6	TGCGCCAGCAGCTCCATACTAGCGGTGGCCTCTGGGGCCAACGTCCTGACTTTC	CASSSILAVASGANVLTF
.	.	TRBV28	TRBJ1-5	TGTGCCAGCAGTTTAGGGCCGGGGGATCAGCCCCAGCATTTT	CASSLGPGDQPQHF
few	.	TRBV10-3	TRBJ2-3	TGTGCCATCAGAGATTCTGCTAGCACAGATACGCAGTATTTT	CAIRDSASTDTQYF
.	.	TRBV6-5	TRBJ1-2	TGTGCCAGCAGTTTAGGAGCCGGGGGAGCAAACTATGGCTACACCTTC	CASSLGAGGANYGYTF
few	.	TRBV29-1	TRBJ2-3	TGCAGCATCACCGGGACCGATAGCACAGATACGCAGTATTTT	CSITGTDSTDTQYF
few	TRBD1	TRBV30	TRBJ2-7	TGTGCCTGCGATGCTTTCGGGACAGCCTACTACGAGCAGTACTTC	CACDAFGTAYYEQYF
.	.	TRBV6-2/TRBV6-3	TRBJ1-3	TGTGCCAGCAGTTATTGGACCCCCGGCTCTGGAAACACCATATATTTT	CASSYWTPGSGNTIYF